This record concerns one T cell receptor (beta chain) sequence. What it binds is unknown. Germline loops: CDR1 LGHNA, CDR2 YSLEER. There are 19 residues in the CDR3. The junction had 15 bases not matched to a gene; V was cut back by 0 bases and J by 4 bases. This sample is part of a study of shared clonotypes between healthy human individuals. For the study at large: Per-donor plates numbered three CD4 naive, three CD4 memory, two CD8 naive and one CD8 memory.

This table comes from immunoSEQ multiplex PCR, and its TCRdb copy is limited to in-frame clones, with some not included. The data show around 1.4 million clones, around 98.5% seen once. General study findings and limits: Sharing across four donors was highest in naive CD4 (roughly 5%) and lowest in memory CD8 (around 0.4%). Estimated clonotype richness was generally higher in naive than memory subsets.

The V and J genes are TRBV4-3 and TRBJ2-3; 8 positions match TRBD2. The sample comprised naive CD4+ T cells sorted from blood. As to subset: CD45RA+ positively selected. The receptor was derived from a man aged 25 to 45 in good health. The CDR3: CASSQDPPHREGRADTQYF. In nucleotides, the CDR3 is TGCGCCAGCAGCCAAGATCCCCCTCACCGGGAGGGCCGTGCAGATACGCAGTATTTT.